The 16 T cell receptor beta chains below come from one sample, sequenced in a study of siplizumab effects on memory and regulatory T cells. Profiled with immunoSEQ multiplex PCR; TCRdb holds only in-frame clones, not every one. The sample yields 100,000 to 120,000 clones, 80% to 95% seen once. Sequencing was performed on CD4+ T cells sorted from blood. These receptors all stem from a human donor in good health.

The chain joins TRBV5-1 to TRBJ1-1; D remains unclear. Trimming left V 0 bases short and J 4 bases short, with 16 bases between. Germline values: CDR1 SGHRS, CDR2 YFSETQ. The CDR3 length is 16 residues. CDR3 in amino acids: CASSLGTSGRSTEAFF. In DNA, the CDR3 is TGCGCCAGCAGCTTGGGGACCAGTGGGAGGAGCACTGAAGCTTTCTTT.

J is TRBJ1-4 and V is TRBV5-4; D gene ambiguous. CDR1 and CDR2 (germline): SGHNT, YYREEE (reference sequence). The V gene lost 5 bases and the J gene lost 0 bases, with 5 bases spanning the gap. The CDR3 sequence is 13 residues long. DNA of the CDR3: TGTGCCAGCAGTTTTGCAACTAATGAAAAACTGTTTTTT. It yields the protein CASSFATNEKLFF.

Note on this clone: The sample carries other DNA sequences with the same CDR3. The chain links TRBV6-1 to TRBJ1-1; tentatively, D is TRBD1 (6 bases). Germline V lookup: CDR1 MNHNS, CDR2 SASEGT. The CDR3 contains 13 residues. V gave up 7 bases and J gave up 5 bases, with 14 bases separating them. CDR3 amino acids: CASTPGERTEAFF. CDR3 bases: TGTGCCAGCACCCCAGGGGAGAGGACTGAAGCTTTCTTT.

The CDR3 DNA follows: TGTGCCAGCAGCTTAGACACCACAACTAATGAAAAACTGTTTTTT. Its translation: CASSLDTTTNEKLFF. V and J are TRBV7-9 and TRBJ1-4; no firm D call. The CDR3 covers 15 residues. The germline V and J ends were trimmed by 1 base and 0 bases, with 6 bases remaining between them. Germline values: CDR1 SEHNR, CDR2 FQNEAQ (reference sequence).

V and J are TRBV30 and TRBJ1-2; D might be TRBD1 (5 bases). Per the germline V gene, CDR1 is GTSNPN and CDR2 is SVGIG (reference sequence). This CDR3 region has 12 residues. V lost 3 bases to trimming and J lost 6 bases, with 11 bases between them. The CDR3 protein is CAWRGMGDGYTF. In DNA, the CDR3 is TGTGCCTGGAGGGGGATGGGGGATGGCTACACCTTC.

The chain is built from TRBV5-6 and TRBJ1-2; D is undetermined. Germline V gene data show CDR1 as SGHDT and CDR2 as YYEEEE. Trimming cost V 5 bases and J 5 bases, with 7 bases left between them. This CDR3 is built from 11 residues. DNA of the CDR3: TGTGCCAGCAGTACAGCTTATGGCTACACCTTC. Translation: CASSTAYGYTF.

This chain uses TRBV5-6 with TRBJ2-2; a weak D match, TRBD2 (6 bases). Germline loops: CDR1 SGHDT, CDR2 YYEEEE. The CDR3 has 15 amino acids. V was shortened by 2 bases and J by 5 bases, with 13 bases between the two germline ends. The CDR3 loop reads CASSFIWGGTGELFF. DNA for the CDR3: TGTGCCAGCAGCTTCATATGGGGAGGAACCGGGGAGCTGTTTTTT.

The chain is built from TRBV2 and TRBJ2-7; a possible D gene is TRBD2 (5 bases). V dropped 9 bases and J dropped 7 bases, with 22 bases sitting between them. CDR3 length equals 14 residues. Germline CDR1 is SNHLY and CDR2 is FYNNEI. CDR3 amino acids: CARTGMAGLGEQYF. Here the CDR3 DNA reads TGTGCCAGAACCGGAATGGCGGGTCTGGGGGAGCAGTACTTC.

The chain combines TRBV5-1 with TRBJ2-1; 8 nucleotides match TRBD2. Trimming took 4 bases from V and 4 from J; bases not matched to a gene: 7. The CDR3 is 15 residues long. The germline gives CDR1 SGHRS, CDR2 YFSETQ. The CDR3 here is CASSLTSGFYNEQFF. In DNA, the CDR3 is TGCGCCAGCAGCCTCACTAGCGGATTTTACAATGAGCAGTTCTTC.

The chain couples TRBV9 to TRBJ2-3, with 10 bases fitting TRBD2. Germline lookup yields CDR1 SGDLS and CDR2 YYNGEE. The CDR3 consists of 16 residues. J was trimmed by 5 bases and V by 0 bases; bases with no gene match: 6. The CDR3 spells CASSVGLGTSVDTQYF. CDR3 coding DNA: TGTGCCAGCAGCGTAGGGTTGGGGACTAGCGTAGATACGCAGTATTTT.

This chain uses TRBV5-4 with TRBJ1-1; tentatively, D is TRBD1 (6 bases). Germline CDR1 is SGHNT and CDR2 is YYREEE (reference sequence). The CDR3 totals 15 residues. The V end was cut by 4 bases, the J end by 10 bases, with 23 bases between. The CDR3 coding sequence is TGTGCCAGCAGCGGCCGGGGGGCTGGTGGGTCTAGAGCTTTCTTT. It is translated as CASSGRGAGGSRAFF.

This chain links TRBV2 with TRBJ2-1; D may be TRBD1 (5 bases). V was shortened by 4 bases and J by 4 bases, with 14 bases between the two germline ends. The CDR3 runs 15 residues. Germline V lookup: CDR1 SNHLY, CDR2 FYNNEI. In DNA form, the CDR3 reads TGTGCCAGCAGTGGGTGGACCCAGGGTTACAATGAGCAGTTCTTC. Translating gives CASSGWTQGYNEQFF.

This chain uses TRBV5-4 with TRBJ2-2, with D perhaps matching TRBD2 (6 bases). Germline CDR1 reads SGHNT; CDR2 reads YYREEE (reference sequence). V shed 4 bases and J shed 3 bases, with 13 bases lying between them. This CDR3 contains 15 residues. CDR3 loop: CASSRGGTYTGELFF. The CDR3 bases are TGTGCCAGCAGCCGGGGCGGGACCTACACCGGGGAGCTGTTTTTT.

This chain uses TRBV4-1 with TRBJ1-2; possibly TRBD1 for D (6 bases). This CDR3 is 13 amino acids long. The V gene's germline CDR1 is MGHRA and CDR2 YSYEKL. Trimming cost V 2 bases and J 5 bases, with 9 bases left between them. Here the CDR3 reads CASSQPGQYGYTF. Written as DNA, the CDR3 is TGCGCCAGCAGCCAACCTGGACAGTATGGCTACACCTTC.

The chain combines TRBV9 with TRBJ2-1; D is perhaps TRBD1 (5 bases). V was cut by 0 bases and J by 8 bases, with 12 bases left in between. This CDR3 spans 14 amino acids. The germline CDR1 and CDR2 sequences are SGDLS and YYNGEE. The CDR3 DNA is TGTGCCAGCAGCGTAGGTCGGTCCAGGGATGAGCAGTTCTTC. Residues: CASSVGRSRDEQFF.

This clone is a singleton in its sample. The V and J genes are TRBV28 and TRBJ2-2; 9 bases map to TRBD2. CDR1 and CDR2 from the germline V gene are MDHEN and SYDVKM. This CDR3 is built from 16 residues. The trim removed 3 bases at V and 9 bases at J, leaving 11 bases unmatched. The CDR3 DNA is TGTGCCAGCAGTTTGGGCCTAGCGGGACCCAGCAGGGAGCTGTTTTTT. Its protein is CASSLGLAGPSRELFF.